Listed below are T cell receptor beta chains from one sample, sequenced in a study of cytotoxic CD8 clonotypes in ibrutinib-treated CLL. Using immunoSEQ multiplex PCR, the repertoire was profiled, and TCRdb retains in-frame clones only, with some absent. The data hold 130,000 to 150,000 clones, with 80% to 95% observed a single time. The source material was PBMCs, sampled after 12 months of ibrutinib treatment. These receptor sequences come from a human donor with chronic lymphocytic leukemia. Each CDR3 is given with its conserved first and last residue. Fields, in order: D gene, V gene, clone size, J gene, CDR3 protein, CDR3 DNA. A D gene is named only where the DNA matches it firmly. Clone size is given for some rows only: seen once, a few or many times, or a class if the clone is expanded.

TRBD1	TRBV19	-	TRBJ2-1	CASRDRTNEQFF	TGTGCCAGTAGGGACAGGACCAATGAGCAGTTCTTC
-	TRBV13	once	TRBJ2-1	CASSLGAVYYNEQFF	TGTGCCAGCAGCTTAGGGGCGGTCTACTACAATGAGCAGTTCTTC
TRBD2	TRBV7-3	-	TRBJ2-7	CASAREGFGTEQYF	TGTGCCAGCGCCCGGGAGGGCTTCGGTACAGAGCAGTACTTC
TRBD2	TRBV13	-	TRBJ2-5	CASSLGTSGTVQYF	TGTGCCAGCAGCTTAGGGACTAGCGGGACCGTTCAGTACTTC
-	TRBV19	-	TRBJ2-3	CATRGVGTDTQYF	TGTGCCACTCGGGGTGTAGGCACAGATACGCAGTATTTT
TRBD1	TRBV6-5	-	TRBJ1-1	CASSFSGQGDTEAFF	TGTGCCAGCAGTTTCTCGGGACAGGGGGACACTGAAGCTTTCTTT
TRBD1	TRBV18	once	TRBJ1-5	CASSPGQRNSNQPQHF	TGTGCCAGCTCACCGGGACAGAGAAATAGCAATCAGCCCCAGCATTTT
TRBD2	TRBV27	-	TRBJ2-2	CASGTSGRNTGELFF	TGTGCCAGCGGGACTAGCGGGAGAAACACCGGGGAGCTGTTTTTT
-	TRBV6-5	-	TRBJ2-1	CASRRGPWGEQFF	TGTGCCAGCAGGAGAGGACCGTGGGGTGAGCAGTTCTTC
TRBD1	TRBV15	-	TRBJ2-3	CATSTSQQGAGLSQYF	TGTGCCACCAGCACCAGTCAACAGGGGGCCGGGCTCTCGCAGTATTTT
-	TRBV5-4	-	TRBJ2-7	CASSGRDSDYEQYF	TGTGCCAGCAGCGGGAGGGACAGTGACTACGAGCAGTACTTC
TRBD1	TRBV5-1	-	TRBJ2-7	CASSIKDRGYEQYF	TGCGCCAGCAGCATTAAGGACAGGGGGTACGAGCAGTACTTC
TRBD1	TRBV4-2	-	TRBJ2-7	CASSQPSDRAHGQYF	TGTGCCAGCAGCCAACCATCCGACAGGGCACACGGGCAGTACTTC
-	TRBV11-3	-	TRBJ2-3	CASSHGLAADRADTQYF	TGTGCCAGCAGCCACGGTCTGGCCGCCGATAGGGCAGATACGCAGTATTTT
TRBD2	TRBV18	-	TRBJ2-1	CASSPVVAGGSYNEQFF	TGTGCCAGCTCACCAGTCGTAGCGGGAGGGTCCTACAATGAGCAGTTCTTC
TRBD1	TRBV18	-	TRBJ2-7	CASSPGQGTYEQYF	TGTGCCAGCTCACCCGGACAGGGTACCTACGAGCAGTACTTC
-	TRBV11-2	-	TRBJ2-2	CASSLVSSGVGTGELFF	TGTGCCAGCAGCTTAGTTTCGTCGGGAGTCGGTACCGGGGAGCTGTTTTTT
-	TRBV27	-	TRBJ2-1	CASSFGQYNEQFF	TGTGCCAGCAGTTTCGGACAGTACAATGAGCAGTTCTTC
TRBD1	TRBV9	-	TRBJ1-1	CASSVGGGTGEEAFF	TGTGCCAGCAGCGTCGGAGGTGGGACAGGGGAAGAAGCTTTCTTT
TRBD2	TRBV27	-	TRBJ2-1	CASSLSASGNGEQFF	TGTGCCAGCAGTTTATCTGCTAGCGGGAACGGTGAGCAGTTCTTC
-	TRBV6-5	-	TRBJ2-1	CASSYFSGVNEQFF	TGTGCCAGCAGTTACTTCTCAGGGGTCAATGAGCAGTTCTTC
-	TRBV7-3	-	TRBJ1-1	CASSLLGEGTEAFF	TGTGCCAGCAGCTTACTCGGGGAGGGCACTGAAGCTTTCTTT
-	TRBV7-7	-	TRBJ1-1	CASSRLNPGRNTEAFF	TGTGCTAGCAGCCGGCTTAACCCAGGGAGGAACACTGAAGCTTTCTTT
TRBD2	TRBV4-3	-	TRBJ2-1	CASSQNSGRAVNEQFF	TGCGCCAGCAGCCAAAATAGCGGGAGGGCCGTTAATGAGCAGTTCTTC
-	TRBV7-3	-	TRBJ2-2	CASSLSPPQRTGELFF	TGTGCCAGCAGCTTATCACCCCCCCAACGGACCGGGGAGCTGTTTTTT
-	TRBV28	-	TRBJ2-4	CASSLRTVSKNIQYF	TGTGCCAGCAGTTTACGGACCGTGAGCAAAAACATTCAGTACTTC
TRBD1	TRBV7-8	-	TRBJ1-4	CASSGGQSLNEKLFF	TGTGCCAGCAGCGGGGGACAGTCCCTTAATGAAAAACTGTTTTTT
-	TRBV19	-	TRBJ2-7	CASSTHLTRPYEQYF	TGTGCCAGTAGTACCCATCTCACTCGACCCTACGAGCAGTACTTC
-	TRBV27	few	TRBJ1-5	CASSLGASNQPQHF	TGTGCCAGTTCACTGGGGGCTAGCAATCAGCCCCAGCATTTT
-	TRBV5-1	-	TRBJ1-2	CASSLADGSGTF	TGCGCCAGCAGCTTGGCGGACGGATCGGGCACCTTC
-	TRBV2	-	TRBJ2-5	CASSERLQETQYF	TGTGCCAGCAGTGAGCGGCTTCAAGAGACCCAGTACTTC
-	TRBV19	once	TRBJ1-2	CASSFKYGYTF	TGTGCCAGTAGTTTCAAATATGGCTACACCTTC
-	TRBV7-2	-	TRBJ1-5	CASSLEEGIIQPQHF	TGTGCCAGCAGCTTAGAAGAGGGAATAATTCAGCCCCAGCATTTT
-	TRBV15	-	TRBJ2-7	CATSRDGGTYEQYF	TGTGCCACCAGCAGAGATGGCGGGACCTACGAGCAGTACTTC
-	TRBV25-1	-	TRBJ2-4	CASSRESKNIQYF	TGTGCCAGCAGTCGGGAGTCCAAAAACATTCAGTACTTC
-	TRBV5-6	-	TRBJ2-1	CASSLVGGPNEQFF	TGTGCCAGCAGCTTGGTAGGAGGGCCGAATGAGCAGTTCTTC
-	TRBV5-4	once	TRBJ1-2	CASSSPGTDDIYGYTF	TGTGCCAGCAGCTCTCCTGGGACGGACGATATCTATGGCTACACCTTC
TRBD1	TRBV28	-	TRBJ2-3	CASSFQQGAKVTDTQYF	TGTGCCAGCAGTTTTCAACAGGGGGCGAAAGTTACAGATACGCAGTATTTT
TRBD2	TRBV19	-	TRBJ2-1	CASSIPTSGSAGEQFF	TGTGCCAGTAGTATCCCGACTAGCGGGAGTGCAGGTGAGCAGTTCTTC
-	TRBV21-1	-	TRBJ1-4	CASSNRAGHKTNEKLFF	TGTGCCAGCAGCAATCGGGCCGGCCATAAAACGAATGAAAAACTGTTTTTT
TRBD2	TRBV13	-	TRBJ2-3	CASSLQRGETDTQYF	TGTGCCAGCAGCTTACAGCGGGGGGAGACAGATACGCAGTATTTT
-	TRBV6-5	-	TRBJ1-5	CASSSGNSNQPQHF	TGTGCCAGCAGTTCTGGGAATAGCAATCAGCCCCAGCATTTT
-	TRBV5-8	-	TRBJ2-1	CASSLAYNEQFF	TGTGCCAGCAGCTTGGCGTACAATGAGCAGTTCTTC
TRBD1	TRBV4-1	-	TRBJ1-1	CASSSDRVLGAFF	TGCGCCAGCAGCTCCGACAGGGTCTTAGGAGCTTTCTTT
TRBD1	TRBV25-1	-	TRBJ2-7	CASTAGQDSYEQYF	TGTGCCAGCACCGCGGGACAGGATTCCTACGAGCAGTACTTC
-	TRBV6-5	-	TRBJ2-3	CASSYWPKRVTDTQYF	TGTGCCAGCAGTTACTGGCCCAAACGAGTCACAGATACGCAGTATTTT
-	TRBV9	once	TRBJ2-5	CASSVAGGVWETQYF	TGTGCCAGCAGCGTAGCGGGGGGCGTTTGGGAGACCCAGTACTTC
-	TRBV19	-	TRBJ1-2	CASGGTSNYGYTF	TGTGCCAGTGGAGGGACATCTAACTATGGCTACACCTTC
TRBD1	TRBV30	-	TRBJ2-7	CAWSDPRDRGRYEQYF	TGTGCCTGGAGTGACCCCCGGGACAGGGGGCGGTACGAGCAGTACTTC
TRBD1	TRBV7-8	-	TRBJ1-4	CASSLGGTGKEKLFF	TGTGCCAGCAGCTTAGGGGGGACAGGGAAAGAAAAACTGTTTTTT
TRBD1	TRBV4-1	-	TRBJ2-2	CASSQGTGVTGELFF	TGCGCCAGCAGCCAGGGGACAGGAGTCACCGGGGAGCTGTTTTTT
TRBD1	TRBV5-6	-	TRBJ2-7	CASSRGTGLRLWHEQYF	TGTGCCAGCAGCAGAGGGACAGGGCTACGTCTATGGCACGAGCAGTACTTC
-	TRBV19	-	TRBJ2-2	CASSIIGTTGELFF	TGTGCCAGTAGTATAATCGGGACCACCGGGGAGCTGTTTTTT